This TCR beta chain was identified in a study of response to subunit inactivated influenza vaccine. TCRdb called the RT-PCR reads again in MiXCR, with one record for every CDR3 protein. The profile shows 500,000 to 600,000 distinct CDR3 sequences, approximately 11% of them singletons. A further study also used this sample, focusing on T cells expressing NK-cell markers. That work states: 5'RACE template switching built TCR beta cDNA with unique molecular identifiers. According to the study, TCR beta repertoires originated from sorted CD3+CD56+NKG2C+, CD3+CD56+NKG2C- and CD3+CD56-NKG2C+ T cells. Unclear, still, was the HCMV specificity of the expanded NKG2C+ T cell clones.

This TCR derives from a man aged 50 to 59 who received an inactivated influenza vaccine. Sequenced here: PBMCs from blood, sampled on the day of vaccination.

The chain's CDR3 is CASSEYRAYEQYF. The CDR3 DNA follows: TGCGCCAGCAGTGAGTATAGGGCCTACGAGCAGTACTTC. The chain links TRBV10-2 to TRBJ2-7; D not certain. The CDR3 length is 13 residues. The V end was cut by 1 base, the J end by 2 bases, with 6 bases between. Germline CDR1 reads WSHSY; CDR2 reads SAAADI.